The T cell receptor beta chain described here comes from a study of blood T cell repertoires in COVID-19. Study-level background: COVID-19 samples collected from the United States, Italy and Spain covered acute and convalescent phases. Sources were T cells, B-cell-depleted T cells, or PBMCs; the material itself was cDNA or gDNA.

As processed by the authors: Estimation of nucleated cell counts was performed using reference gene primer amplification. Sequencing was performed with immunoSEQ multiplex PCR; in TCRdb, only in-frame clones are kept and a portion is missing. V, J and clone size derive from that table, while D and trimming were established from the DNA sequence. Of about 160,000 clones listed, approximately 90% are singletons. V lost 3 bases, J lost 6 bases, and 11 bases lay in between. The CDR3 covers 14 residues. The germline gives CDR1 SNHLY, CDR2 FYNNEI. This receptor was identified in a woman aged 55-69 years with active or convalescent COVID-19. This chain joins TRBV2 and TRBJ2-2; the D is unclear. Sequencing was done on a sample of peripheral blood. CDR3 protein: CASSDPQIPGELFF. CDR3 nucleotides: TGTGCCAGCAGTGATCCGCAGATCCCCGGGGAGCTGTTTTTT. Full variable domain (rest looked up from reference TRBV2 and TRBJ2-2): EPEVTQTPSHQVTQMGQEVILRCVPISNHLYFYWYRQILGQKVEFLVSFYNNEISEKSEIFDDQFSVERPDGSNFTLKIRSTKLEDSAMYFCASSDPQIPGELFFGEGSRLTVL.